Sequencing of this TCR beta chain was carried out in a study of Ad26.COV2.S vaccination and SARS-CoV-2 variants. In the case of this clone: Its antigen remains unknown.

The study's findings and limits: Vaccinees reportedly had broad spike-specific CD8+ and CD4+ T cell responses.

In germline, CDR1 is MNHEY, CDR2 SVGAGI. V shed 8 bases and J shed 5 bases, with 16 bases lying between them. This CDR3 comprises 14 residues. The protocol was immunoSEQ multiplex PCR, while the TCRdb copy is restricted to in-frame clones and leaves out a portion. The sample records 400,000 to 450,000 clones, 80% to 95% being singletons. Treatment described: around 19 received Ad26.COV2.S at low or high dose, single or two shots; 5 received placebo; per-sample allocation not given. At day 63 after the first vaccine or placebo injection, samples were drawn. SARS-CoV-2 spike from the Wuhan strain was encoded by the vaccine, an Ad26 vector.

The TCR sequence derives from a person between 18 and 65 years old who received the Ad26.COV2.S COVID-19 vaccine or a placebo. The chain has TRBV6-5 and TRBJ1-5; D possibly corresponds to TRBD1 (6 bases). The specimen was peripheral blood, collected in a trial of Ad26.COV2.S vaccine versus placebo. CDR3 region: CASGKRTDDQPQHF. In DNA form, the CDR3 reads TGTGCCAGCGGGAAAAGGACAGACGATCAGCCCCAGCATTTT.